The clone carrying this TCR beta chain was seen a few times. The antigen remains undetermined. cDNA serving as the sequencing template came from extracted, reverse transcribed RNA. Clones were read by immunoSEQ multiplex PCR, and TCRdb kept only the in-frame ones, dropping some. The sample records about 150,000 clones, 50% to 65% being singletons. This sample was included in a study of CD8+ T cells in alopecia areata. Study conclusions and caveats: TCR sharing across patients was less clear than in mice, possibly HLA-related. Sequencing of scalp tissue also captures the resident alphabeta T cells of normal skin.

Sample: CD4+ T cells sorted from blood. The source is a human donor in good health.

The CDR3 sequence: CAWSVLAASGETQYF. The CDR3 bases are TGTGCCTGGAGTGTACTAGCGGCATCGGGGGAGACCCAGTACTTC. V gene TRBV30 combines with J gene TRBJ2-5, with TRBD2 matching 8 bases. V lost 0 bases, J lost 5 bases, and 8 bases stayed unmatched. The CDR3 runs to 15 residues. The germline V gene encodes CDR1 GTSNPN and CDR2 SVGIG (reference sequence).